Sequencing of this T cell receptor (beta chain) was carried out in a study of cytomegalovirus exposure and HLA in healthy donors. Overall study: The roughly 100 million unique TCR beta sequences, from around 200 million T cells, were found by an earlier analysis.

Broader study findings: Within an earlier analysis, most TCR beta V segments proved productive either about 90% or about 30% of the time. Associated with cytomegalovirus, according to the listing, were 150 to 200 TCR beta chains.

Primers: 60 Vbeta forward and 13 Jbeta reverse. Clones were read by immunoSEQ multiplex PCR, and TCRdb kept only the in-frame ones, dropping some. The sample includes about 120,000 clones, roughly 9% of them seen just once. In germline, CDR1 is MRHNA, CDR2 SNTAGT. The V end was cut by 6 bases, the J end by 0 bases, with 17 bases between. This CDR3 has 16 residues. In this sample, this clone turned up a few times. Its antigen is unknown. Sequenced sample: PBMCs. This TCR came from a woman aged 40 to 55 in good health and CMV-seropositive. V is TRBV6-4 and J is TRBJ1-1; D remains unclear. Here the CDR3 DNA reads TGTGCCAGCAGCGAAACCGGGAAAGGTTTGAACACTGAAGCTTTCTTT. Translated: CASSETGKGLNTEAFF.